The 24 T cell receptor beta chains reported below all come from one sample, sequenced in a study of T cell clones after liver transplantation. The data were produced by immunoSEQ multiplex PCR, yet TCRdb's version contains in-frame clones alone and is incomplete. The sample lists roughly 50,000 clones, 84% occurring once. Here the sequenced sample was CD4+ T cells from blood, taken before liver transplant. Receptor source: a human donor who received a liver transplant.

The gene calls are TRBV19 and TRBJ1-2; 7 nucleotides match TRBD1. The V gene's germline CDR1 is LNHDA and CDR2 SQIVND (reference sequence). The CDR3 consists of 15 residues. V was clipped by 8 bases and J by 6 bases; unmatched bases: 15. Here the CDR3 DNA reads TGTGCCAGTGCCGTCCTCACAGGGGTCATTGATGGCTACACCTTC. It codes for CASAVLTGVIDGYTF.

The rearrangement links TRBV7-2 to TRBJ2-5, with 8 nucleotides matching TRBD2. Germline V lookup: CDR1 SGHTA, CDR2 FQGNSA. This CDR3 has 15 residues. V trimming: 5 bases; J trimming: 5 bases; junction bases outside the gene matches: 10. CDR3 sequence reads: CASSPPGGAWETQYF. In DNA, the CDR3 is TGTGCCAGCAGCCCCCCGGGGGGGGCCTGGGAGACCCAGTACTTC.

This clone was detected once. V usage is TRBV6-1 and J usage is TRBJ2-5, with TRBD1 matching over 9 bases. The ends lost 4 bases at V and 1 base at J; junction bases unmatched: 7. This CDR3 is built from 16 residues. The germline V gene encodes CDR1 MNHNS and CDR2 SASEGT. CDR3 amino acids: CASSGQGVWGQETQYF. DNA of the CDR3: TGTGCCAGCAGTGGACAGGGGGTATGGGGCCAAGAGACCCAGTACTTC.

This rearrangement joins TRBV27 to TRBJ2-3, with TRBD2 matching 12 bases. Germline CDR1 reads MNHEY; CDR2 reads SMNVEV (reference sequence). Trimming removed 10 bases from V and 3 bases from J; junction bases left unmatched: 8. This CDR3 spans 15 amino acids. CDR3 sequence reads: CANPRLAGETDTQYF. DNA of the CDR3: TGTGCCAACCCGCGACTAGCGGGGGAAACAGATACGCAGTATTTT.

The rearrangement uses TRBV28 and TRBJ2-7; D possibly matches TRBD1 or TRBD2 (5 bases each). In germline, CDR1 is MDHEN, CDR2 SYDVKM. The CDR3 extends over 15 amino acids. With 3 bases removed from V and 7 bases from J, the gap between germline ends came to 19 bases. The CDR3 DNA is TGTGCCAGCAGTTTTGGGACGTGGGGGACGGGGGAGCAGTACTTC. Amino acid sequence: CASSFGTWGTGEQYF.

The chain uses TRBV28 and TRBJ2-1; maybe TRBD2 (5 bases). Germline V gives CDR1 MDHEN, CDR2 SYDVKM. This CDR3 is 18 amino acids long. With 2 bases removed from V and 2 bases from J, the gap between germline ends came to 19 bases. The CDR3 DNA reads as TGTGCCAGCAGTTTAGTGGGAAGCGGAAATCGCCCCTACAATGAGCAGTTCTTC. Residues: CASSLVGSGNRPYNEQFF.

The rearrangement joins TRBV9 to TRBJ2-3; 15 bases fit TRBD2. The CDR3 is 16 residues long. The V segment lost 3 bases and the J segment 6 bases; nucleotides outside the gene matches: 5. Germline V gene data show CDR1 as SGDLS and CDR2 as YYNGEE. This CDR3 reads CASSAAGTSGRDTQYF. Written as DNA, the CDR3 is TGTGCCAGCAGCGCCGCCGGGACTAGCGGGAGGGATACGCAGTATTTT.

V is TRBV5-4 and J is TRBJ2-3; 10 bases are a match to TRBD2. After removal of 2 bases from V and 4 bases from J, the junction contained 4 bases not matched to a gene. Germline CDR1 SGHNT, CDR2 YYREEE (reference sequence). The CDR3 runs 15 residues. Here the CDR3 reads CASSLAGGLPDTQYF. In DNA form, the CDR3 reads TGTGCCAGCAGCTTAGCGGGGGGGCTACCAGATACGCAGTATTTT.

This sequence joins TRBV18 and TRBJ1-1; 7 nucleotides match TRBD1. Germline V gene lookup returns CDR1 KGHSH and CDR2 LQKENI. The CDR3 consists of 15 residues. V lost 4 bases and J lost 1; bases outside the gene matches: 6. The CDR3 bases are TGTGCCAGCTCACTCGACAGGGCACCGAACACTGAAGCTTTCTTT. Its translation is CASSLDRAPNTEAFF.

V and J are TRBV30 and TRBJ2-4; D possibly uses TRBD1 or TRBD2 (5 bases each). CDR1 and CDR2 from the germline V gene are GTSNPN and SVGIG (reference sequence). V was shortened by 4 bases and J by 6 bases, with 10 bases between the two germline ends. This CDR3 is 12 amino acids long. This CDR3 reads CAWNRDGNIQYF. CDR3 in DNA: TGTGCCTGGAACCGGGACGGAAACATTCAGTACTTC. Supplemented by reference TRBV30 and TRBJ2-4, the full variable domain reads SQTIHQWPATLVQPVGSPLSLECTVEGTSNPNLYWYRQAAGRGLQLLFYSVGIGQISSEVPQNLSASRPQDRQFILSSKKLLLSDSGFYLCAWNRDGNIQYFGAGTRLSVL.

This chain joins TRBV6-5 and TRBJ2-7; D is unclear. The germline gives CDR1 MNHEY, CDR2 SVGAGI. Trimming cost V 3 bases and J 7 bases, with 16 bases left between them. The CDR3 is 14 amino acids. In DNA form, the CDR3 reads TGTGCCAGCAGTTATATGGACGAGATAGGGGAGCAGTACTTC. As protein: CASSYMDEIGEQYF.

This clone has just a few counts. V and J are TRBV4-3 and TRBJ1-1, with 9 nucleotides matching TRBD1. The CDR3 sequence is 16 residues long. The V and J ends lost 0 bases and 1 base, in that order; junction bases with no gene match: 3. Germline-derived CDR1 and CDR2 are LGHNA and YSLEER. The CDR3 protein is CASSQEGQGGNTEAFF. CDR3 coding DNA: TGCGCCAGCAGCCAAGAGGGACAGGGTGGGAACACTGAAGCTTTCTTT.

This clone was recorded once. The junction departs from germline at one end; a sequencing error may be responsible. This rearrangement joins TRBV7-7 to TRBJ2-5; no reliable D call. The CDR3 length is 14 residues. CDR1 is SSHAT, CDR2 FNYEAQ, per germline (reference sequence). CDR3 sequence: CASSLDPESETQYF. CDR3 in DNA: TGTGCTAGCAGCTTAGATCCGGAGAGCGAGACCCAGTACTTC.

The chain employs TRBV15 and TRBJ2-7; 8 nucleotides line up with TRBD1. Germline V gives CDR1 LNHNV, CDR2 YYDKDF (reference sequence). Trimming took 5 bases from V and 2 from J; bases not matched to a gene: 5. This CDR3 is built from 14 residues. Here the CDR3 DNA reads TGTGCCACCAGCGGGGTCAGGGGGCCCTACGAGCAGTACTTC. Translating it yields CATSGVRGPYEQYF.

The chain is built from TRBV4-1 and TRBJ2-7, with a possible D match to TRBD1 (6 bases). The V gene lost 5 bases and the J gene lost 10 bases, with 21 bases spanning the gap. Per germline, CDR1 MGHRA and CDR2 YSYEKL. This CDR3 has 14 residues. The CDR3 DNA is TGCGCCAGCAGCGCCCCGCTTCAGGGGAACAATCAGTACTTC. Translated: CASSAPLQGNNQYF.

CDR3 DNA: TGTGCTAGTGGTTTGGCGAAAGACAGTGAGCAGTACTTC. Translated: CASGLAKDSEQYF. The chain uses TRBV12-5 and TRBJ2-7; weak D call: TRBD1 (5 bases). Trimming removed 1 base at V and 7 bases at J, with 11 bases between. This CDR3 is 13 amino acids long. Germline CDR1 LGHNT, CDR2 FRNRAP.

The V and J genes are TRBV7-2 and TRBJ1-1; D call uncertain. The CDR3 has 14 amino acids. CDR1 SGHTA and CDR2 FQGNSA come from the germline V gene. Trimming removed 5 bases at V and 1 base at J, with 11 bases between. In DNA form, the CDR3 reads TGTGCCAGCAGCCGCCCGGCGGCGAACACTGAAGCTTTCTTT. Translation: CASSRPAANTEAFF. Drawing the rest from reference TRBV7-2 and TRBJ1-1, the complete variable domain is GAGVSQSPSNKVTEKGKDVELRCDPISGHTALYWYRQSLGQGLEFLIYFQGNSAPDKSGLPSDRFSAERTGGSVSTLTIQRTQQEDSAVYLCASSRPAANTEAFFGQGTRLTVV.

CDR3 bases: TGTGCCAGTAGTCCGGGACAGGGGTCGAACGAGCAGTACTTC. Translating it yields CASSPGQGSNEQYF. The J gene is TRBJ2-7, the V gene TRBV19; 10 nucleotides agree with TRBD1. Germline CDR1 and CDR2: LNHDA and SQIVND (reference sequence). The CDR3 contains 14 residues. V was clipped by 5 bases and J by 5 bases; unmatched bases: 6.

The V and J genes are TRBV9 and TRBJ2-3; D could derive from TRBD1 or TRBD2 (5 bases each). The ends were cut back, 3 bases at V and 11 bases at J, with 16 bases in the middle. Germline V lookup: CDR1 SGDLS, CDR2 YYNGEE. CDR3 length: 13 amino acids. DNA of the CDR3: TGTGCCAGCAGCGCAGCCGGGACCTATCTGCAGTATTTT. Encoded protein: CASSAAGTYLQYF.

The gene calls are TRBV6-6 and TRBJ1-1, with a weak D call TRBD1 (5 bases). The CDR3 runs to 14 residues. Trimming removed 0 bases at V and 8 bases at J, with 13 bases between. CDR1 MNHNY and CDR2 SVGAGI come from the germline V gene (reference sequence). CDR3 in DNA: TGTGCCAGCAGTTACTCTACAGGTCCGCTAGAAGCTTTCTTT. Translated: CASSYSTGPLEAFF.

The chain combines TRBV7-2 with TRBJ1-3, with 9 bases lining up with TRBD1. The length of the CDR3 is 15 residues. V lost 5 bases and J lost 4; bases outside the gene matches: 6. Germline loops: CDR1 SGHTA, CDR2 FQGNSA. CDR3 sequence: CASSVQGAQGNTIYF. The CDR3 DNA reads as TGTGCCAGCAGCGTACAGGGGGCGCAGGGAAACACCATATATTTT.

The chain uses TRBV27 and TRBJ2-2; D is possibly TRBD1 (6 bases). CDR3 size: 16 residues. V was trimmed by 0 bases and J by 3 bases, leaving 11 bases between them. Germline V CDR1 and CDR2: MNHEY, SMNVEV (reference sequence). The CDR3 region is CASSLSWQGHTGELFF. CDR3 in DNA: TGTGCCAGCAGTTTATCGTGGCAGGGGCACACCGGGGAGCTGTTTTTT.

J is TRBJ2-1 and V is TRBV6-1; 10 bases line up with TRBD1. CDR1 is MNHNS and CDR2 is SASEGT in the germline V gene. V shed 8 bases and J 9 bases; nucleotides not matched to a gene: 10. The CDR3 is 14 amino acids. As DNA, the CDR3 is TGTGCCAGCGGGCAGGACAGGGGGAAGGGTGAGCAGTTCTTC. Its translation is CASGQDRGKGEQFF.

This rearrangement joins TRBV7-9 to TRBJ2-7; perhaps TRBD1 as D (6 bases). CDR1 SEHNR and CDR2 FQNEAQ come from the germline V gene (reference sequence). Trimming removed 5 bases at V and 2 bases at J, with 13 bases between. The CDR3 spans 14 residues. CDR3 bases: TGTGCCAGCAGCCCCAGGACAGAGCCCTACGAGCAGTACTTC. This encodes CASSPRTEPYEQYF.